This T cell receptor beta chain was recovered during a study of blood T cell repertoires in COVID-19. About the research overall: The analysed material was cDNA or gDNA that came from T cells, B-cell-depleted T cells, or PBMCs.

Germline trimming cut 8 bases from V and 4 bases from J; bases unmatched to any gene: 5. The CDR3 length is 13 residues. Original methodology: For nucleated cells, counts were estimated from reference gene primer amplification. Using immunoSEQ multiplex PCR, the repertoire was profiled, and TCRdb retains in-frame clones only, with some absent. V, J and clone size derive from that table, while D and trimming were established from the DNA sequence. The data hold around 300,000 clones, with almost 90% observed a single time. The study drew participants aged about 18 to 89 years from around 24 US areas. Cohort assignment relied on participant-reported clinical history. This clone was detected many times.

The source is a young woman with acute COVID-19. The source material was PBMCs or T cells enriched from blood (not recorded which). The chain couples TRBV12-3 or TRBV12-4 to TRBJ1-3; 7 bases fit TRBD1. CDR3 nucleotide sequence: TGTGCCAGCGGTACAGGGGCAGGAAACACCATATATTTT. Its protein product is CASGTGAGNTIYF.